These 20 T cell receptor beta chains came from one sample sequenced in a study of shared clonotypes between healthy human individuals. Sequencing used immunoSEQ multiplex PCR; TCRdb keeps in-frame clones, though not all of them. Here the sample spans more than 1 million clones, more than 75% being singletons. The sequenced sample was memory CD4+ T cells from PBMCs. The subset is: CD45RA-negative fraction. These TCRs come from a man aged 18 to 29 in good health. Some clones in this sample may be carry-over from other donors' samples.

V gene TRBV7-2 combines with J gene TRBJ2-3; 10 nucleotides match TRBD2. This CDR3 is 15 amino acids long. V was pared by 3 bases and J by 6 bases, with 6 bases of the junction left unmatched. Germline V lookup: CDR1 SGHTA, CDR2 FQGNSA. The CDR3 sequence is CASSFGLAGADTQYF. The CDR3 DNA sequence: TGTGCCAGCAGCTTTGGTCTAGCGGGAGCCGATACGCAGTATTTT.

The V call is TRBV5-1, the J call TRBJ2-3; either TRBD1 or TRBD2 may fit D (6 bases each). CDR1 and CDR2 from the germline V gene are SGHRS and YFSETQ. The CDR3 sequence is 15 residues long. The ends were cut back, 6 bases at V and 1 base at J, with 15 bases in the middle. CDR3 nucleotides: TGCGCCAGCACCCTGGGGGCTAGCGGCACAGATACGCAGTATTTT. Translation: CASTLGASGTDTQYF.

This clone was observed a single time. The V and J genes are TRBV10-3 and TRBJ2-5, with TRBD2 matching 10 bases. CDR1 and CDR2 (germline): ENHRY, SYGVKD. The CDR3 length is 13 residues. CDR3 coding DNA: TGTGCAGCGGGAGGGCTTTTGACTGAGACCCAGTACTTC. Protein product: CAAGGLLTETQYF.

This chain uses TRBV2 with TRBJ1-4; TRBD1 agrees at 7 bases. Germline loops: CDR1 SNHLY, CDR2 FYNNEI. V shed 5 bases and J 8 bases; nucleotides not matched to a gene: 8. This CDR3 region has 14 residues. CDR3 residues: CASSRDTGAEKLFF. The DNA for the CDR3 is TGTGCCAGCAGTCGGGACACAGGGGCGGAAAAACTGTTTTTT.

The rearrangement links TRBV4-2 to TRBJ1-2, with 10 nucleotides matching TRBD1. Germline V gives CDR1 LGHNA, CDR2 YNFKEQ. V gave up 0 bases and J gave up 4 bases; unmatched junction bases: 11. This CDR3 has 18 amino acids. This CDR3 is CASSQEGRQGARIYGYTF. Written as DNA, the CDR3 is TGTGCCAGCAGCCAAGAGGGGCGACAGGGGGCCCGCATCTATGGCTACACCTTC.

The rearrangement uses TRBV2 and TRBJ2-7; D might be TRBD1 (5 bases). V gave up 7 bases and J gave up 7 bases, with 17 bases separating them. The CDR3 has 13 amino acids. Germline loops: CDR1 SNHLY, CDR2 FYNNEI. The CDR3 region is CASTLTAPGEQYF. CDR3 bases: TGTGCCAGCACCCTGACAGCCCCTGGGGAGCAGTACTTC.

This clone was seen only once. The chain recombines TRBV7-8 with TRBJ2-1, with a possible D match to TRBD2 (6 bases). CDR3 size: 18 residues. V lost 1 base and J 0 bases, leaving 16 bases between the germline ends. Germline loops: CDR1 SGHVS, CDR2 FQNEAQ. The CDR3 DNA reads TGTGCCAGCAGCTTAGAGCAGAGACTAGGGAGCTCCTACAATGAGCAGTTCTTC. The encoded protein is CASSLEQRLGSSYNEQFF. The whole variable domain, filled in from reference TRBV7-8 and TRBJ2-1, reads GAGVSQSPRYKVAKRGQDVALRCDPISGHVSLFWYQQALGQGPEFLTYFQNEAQLDKSGLPSDRFFAERPEGSVSTLKIQRTQQEDSAVYLCASSLEQRLGSSYNEQFFGPGTRLTVL.

This clone was counted between two and nine times. The rearrangement joins TRBV10-3 to TRBJ2-3; 10 bases match TRBD2. CDR3 length equals 15 residues. In germline, CDR1 is ENHRY, CDR2 SYGVKD. With V trimmed by 6 bases and J by 3 bases, 6 bases remained unmatched. The CDR3, as DNA: TGTGCCATCAGCCCCGGGACTAGCGCTACAGATACGCAGTATTTT. This sequence encodes CAISPGTSATDTQYF.

The V gene is TRBV10-3, the J gene TRBJ2-1; D call uncertain. Germline CDR1 ENHRY, CDR2 SYGVKD. The CDR3 is 12 amino acids. Trimming removed 3 bases at V and 4 bases at J, with 4 bases between. This CDR3 reads CAISDLYNEQFF. Here the CDR3 DNA reads TGTGCCATCAGTGACTTATACAATGAGCAGTTCTTC.

This chain connects TRBV5-1 to TRBJ2-7; D gene ambiguous. The V gene lost 6 bases and the J gene lost 0 bases, with 13 bases spanning the gap. The CDR3 length is 14 residues. Germline lookup yields CDR1 SGHRS and CDR2 YFSETQ. This chain's CDR3 is CASKFRINSYEQYF. For the CDR3, the DNA is TGCGCCAGCAAGTTTCGGATAAACTCCTACGAGCAGTACTTC.

The chain recombines TRBV27 with TRBJ1-4; the D is unclear. Trimming removed 3 bases from V and 7 bases from J, with 12 bases in between. This CDR3 contains 14 residues. The germline CDR1 and CDR2 sequences are MNHEY and SMNVEV (reference sequence). The CDR3 region has the DNA TGTGCCAGCAGTTTGCGGGGATGGGGTGAAAAACTGTTTTTT. Protein product: CASSLRGWGEKLFF.

The V gene is TRBV5-6, the J gene TRBJ1-4; D possibly corresponds to TRBD1 (5 bases). The length of the CDR3 is 15 residues. The ends were cut back, 0 bases at V and 3 bases at J, with 9 bases in the middle. CDR1 SGHDT and CDR2 YYEEEE come from the germline V gene. The CDR3: CASSLAGGANEKLFF. CDR3 nucleotides: TGTGCCAGCAGCTTGGCTGGGGGGGCTAATGAAAAACTGTTTTTT.

This clone was recorded many times. The gene calls are TRBV9 and TRBJ2-1; D remains ambiguous. Germline CDR1 reads SGDLS; CDR2 reads YYNGEE. CDR3 length: 15 amino acids. The germline V and J ends were trimmed by 5 bases and 9 bases, with 21 bases remaining between them. CDR3 DNA: TGTGCCAGCAGTTCAAACGATAGCCCCCGTCTTGAGCAGTTCTTC. Translating gives CASSSNDSPRLEQFF.

V and J are TRBV7-6 and TRBJ2-3; 8 bases line up with TRBD1. There are 15 residues in the CDR3. With 3 bases clipped from V and 4 bases from J, the junction kept 6 bases outside the gene matches. The V gene's germline CDR1 is SGHVS and CDR2 FNYEAQ. The CDR3 loop reads CASSFGQGKADTQYF. The CDR3 nucleotides read TGTGCCAGCAGCTTTGGACAGGGCAAGGCAGATACGCAGTATTTT.

This clone has a single count. The V call is TRBV5-1, the J call TRBJ2-2; D is undetermined. V lost 3 bases and J lost 3, with 12 bases in between. The germline CDR1 and CDR2 sequences are SGHRS and YFSETQ. The CDR3 loop spans 15 amino acids. The CDR3 region is CASSSSNRDTGELFF. The CDR3 DNA reads as TGCGCCAGCAGCTCCTCTAACCGAGACACCGGGGAGCTGTTTTTT.

This clone was detected ten times or more. The V call is TRBV7-3, the J call TRBJ2-1; D gene unclear. Germline V gene data show CDR1 as SGHTA and CDR2 as FQGTGA. The CDR3 has 15 amino acids. Trimming removed 2 bases from V and 1 base from J, with 9 bases in between. CDR3 sequence reads: CASSLGVGSYNEQFF. The CDR3 nucleotides are TGTGCCAGCAGCTTAGGTGTAGGTTCCTACAATGAGCAGTTCTTC.

The sample holds one count of this clone. Other nucleotide sequences in the sample specify the same CDR3. The chain joins TRBV18 to TRBJ2-7; TRBD1 might be the D (6 bases). CDR3 length equals 13 residues. Trimming stripped 2 bases from V and 4 bases from J, with 9 bases between. Looked up from germline, CDR1 is KGHSH and CDR2 is LQKENI. The CDR3 is CASSPGGGYEQYF. For the CDR3, the DNA is TGTGCCAGCTCACCAGGGGGCGGGTACGAGCAGTACTTC.

The chain uses TRBV9 and TRBJ2-2; TRBD1 matches 11 bases. Trimming at V came to 2 bases and at J to 9 bases, leaving 3 bases not matched to a gene. This CDR3 is built from 14 residues. The germline gives CDR1 SGDLS, CDR2 YYNGEE. CDR3 region: CASSVGQGGRELFF. As DNA, the CDR3 is TGTGCCAGCAGCGTGGGACAGGGGGGCAGGGAGCTGTTTTTT.

The J gene is TRBJ1-4, the V gene TRBV5-4; D is unclear. This CDR3 spans 15 amino acids. The germline gives CDR1 SGHNT, CDR2 YYREEE (reference sequence). V was trimmed by 1 base and J by 0 bases, leaving 7 bases between them. CDR3 in amino acids: CASSLWSATNEKLFF. DNA for the CDR3: TGTGCCAGCAGCTTGTGGTCGGCAACTAATGAAAAACTGTTTTTT.

The CDR3 loop is CASSLRAGEKLFF. The CDR3 DNA is TGTGCCAGCAGCCTACGCGCGGGTGAAAAACTGTTTTTT. This rearrangement joins TRBV7-7 to TRBJ1-4; D remains unclear. With 5 bases removed from V and 7 bases from J, the gap between germline ends came to 11 bases. The CDR3 has 13 amino acids. Germline CDR1 and CDR2: SSHAT and FNYEAQ (reference sequence).